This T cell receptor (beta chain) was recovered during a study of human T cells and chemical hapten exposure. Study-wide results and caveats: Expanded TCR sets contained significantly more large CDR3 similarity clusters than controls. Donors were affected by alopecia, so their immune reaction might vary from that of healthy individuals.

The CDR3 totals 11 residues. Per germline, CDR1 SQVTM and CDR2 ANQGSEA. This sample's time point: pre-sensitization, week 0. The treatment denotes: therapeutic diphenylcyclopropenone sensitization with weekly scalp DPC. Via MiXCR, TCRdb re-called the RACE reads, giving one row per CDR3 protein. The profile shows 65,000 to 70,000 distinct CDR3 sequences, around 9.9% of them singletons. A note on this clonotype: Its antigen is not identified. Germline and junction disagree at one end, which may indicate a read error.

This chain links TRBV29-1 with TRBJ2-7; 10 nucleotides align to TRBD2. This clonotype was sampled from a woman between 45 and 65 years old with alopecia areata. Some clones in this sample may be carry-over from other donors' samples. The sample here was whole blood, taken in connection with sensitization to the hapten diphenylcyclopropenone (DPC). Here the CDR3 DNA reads TGCAGCGTTGAGGATCCTAGCGGGAGTCACTTC. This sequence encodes CSVEDPSGSHF.